This T cell receptor (beta chain) was captured in a study of cytotoxic CD8 clonotypes in ibrutinib-treated CLL. Sequencing used immunoSEQ multiplex PCR; TCRdb keeps in-frame clones, though not all of them. Of approximately 200,000 clones listed, 72% are singletons. This CDR3 is 13 amino acids long. The germline V gene has CDR1 GTSNPN and CDR2 SVGIG (reference sequence). V shed 0 bases, J shed 12 bases, and the junction held 6 bases outside the gene matches. The chain links TRBV30 to TRBJ2-1, with TRBD1 identical over 9 bases. This clonotype originated in a human donor with chronic lymphocytic leukemia. Sequences were derived from PBMCs, sampled after 24 months of ibrutinib treatment. The CDR3 reads CAWSVQGATPQFF. CDR3 DNA: TGTGCCTGGAGTGTACAGGGGGCAACGCCGCAGTTCTTC.